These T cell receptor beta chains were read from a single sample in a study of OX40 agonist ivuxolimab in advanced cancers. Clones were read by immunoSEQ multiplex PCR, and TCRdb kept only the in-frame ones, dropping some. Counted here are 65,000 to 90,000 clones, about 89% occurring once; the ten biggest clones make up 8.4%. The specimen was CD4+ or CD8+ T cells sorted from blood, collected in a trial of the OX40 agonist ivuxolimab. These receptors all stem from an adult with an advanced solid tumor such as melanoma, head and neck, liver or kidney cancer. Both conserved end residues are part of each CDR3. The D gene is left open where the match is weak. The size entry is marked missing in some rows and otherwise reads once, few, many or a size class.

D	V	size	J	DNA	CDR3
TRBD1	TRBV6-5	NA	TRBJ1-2	TGTGCCAGCAGGACAGGGGGCACGTATGGCTACACCTTC	CASRTGGTYGYTF
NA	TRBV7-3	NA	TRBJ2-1	TGTGCCAGCAGCTTAACTTGGGCACTACCCCAGTTCTTC	CASSLTWALPQFF
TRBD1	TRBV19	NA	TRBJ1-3	TGTGCCAGTAGTATAGATTACAGGGGATCTGGAAACACCATATATTTT	CASSIDYRGSGNTIYF
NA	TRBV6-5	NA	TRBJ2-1	TGTGCCAGCAGTTATGCAAATTACAATGAGCAGTTCTTC	CASSYANYNEQFF
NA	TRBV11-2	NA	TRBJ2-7	TGTGCCAGCAGCTTTAGGGACCGCCGTAACGAGCAGTACTTC	CASSFRDRRNEQYF
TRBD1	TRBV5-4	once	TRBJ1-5	TGTGCCAGCAGCTTGGGCCAGGGGGATCAGCCCCAGCATTTT	CASSLGQGDQPQHF
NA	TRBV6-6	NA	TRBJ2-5	TGTGCCAGCAGTTACCCGAATCAAGAGACCCAGTACTTC	CASSYPNQETQYF
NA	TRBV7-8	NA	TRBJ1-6	TGTGCCAGCAGCTTACATCGTTCACCCCTCCACTTT	CASSLHRSPLHF
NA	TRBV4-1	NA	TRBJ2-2	TGCGCCAGCAGCCCGGCGAACACCGGGGAGCTGTTTTTT	CASSPANTGELFF
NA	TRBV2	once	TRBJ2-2	TGTGCCAGCAGTGAAGAACCCCTTTTCCTCCGGGAGCTGTTTTTT	CASSEEPLFLRELFF
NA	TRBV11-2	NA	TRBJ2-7	TGTGCCAGCAGCCGAGGGGTGGGGGAGCAGTACTTC	CASSRGVGEQYF
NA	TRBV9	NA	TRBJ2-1	TGTGCCAGCAGCGTATTTGGGACTTCATACAATGAGCAGTTCTTC	CASSVFGTSYNEQFF
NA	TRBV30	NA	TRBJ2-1	TGTGCCTGGTCGTCCTTGCCCTCCTACAATGAGCAGTTCTTC	CAWSSLPSYNEQFF
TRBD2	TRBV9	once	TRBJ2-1	TGTGCCAGCCGGAAGGGACTAGTCAATGAGCAGTTCTTC	CASRKGLVNEQFF
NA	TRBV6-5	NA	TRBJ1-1	TGTGCCAGCAGTTACTCAAACACTGAAGCTTTCTTT	CASSYSNTEAFF
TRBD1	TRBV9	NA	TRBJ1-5	TGTGCCAGCAGCCCCCACCGGACAGGCGATTCCCAGCATTTT	CASSPHRTGDSQHF
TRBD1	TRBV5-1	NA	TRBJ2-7	TGCGCCAGCAGACCTTCGACAGGGGGCTCCTACGAGCAGTACTTC	CASRPSTGGSYEQYF
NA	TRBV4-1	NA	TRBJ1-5	TGCGCCAGCAGCCAAGTGGGAGGGGTGGGTCAGCCCCAGCATTTT	CASSQVGGVGQPQHF
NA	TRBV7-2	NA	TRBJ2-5	TGTGCCAGCAGCTTGTACAGCCCCCCTGTGGAGACCCAGTACTTC	CASSLYSPPVETQYF
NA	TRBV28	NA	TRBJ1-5	TGTGCCAGCAGTTTAAATCTGGGCGGACAGCCCCAGCATTTT	CASSLNLGGQPQHF
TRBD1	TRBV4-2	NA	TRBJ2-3	TGTGCCAGCAGTCCAACAAAGGGAGAACAGGGGCACGATACGCAGTATTTT	CASSPTKGEQGHDTQYF
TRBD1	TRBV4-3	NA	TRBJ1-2	TGCGCCAGCAGCCCGGGGTGGAGCGAGGGGGCGCTGTATGGCTACACCTTC	CASSPGWSEGALYGYTF
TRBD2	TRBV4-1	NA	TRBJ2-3	TGCGCCAGCAGCCAAGAGATGGGGGGGTACGGTGCAGATACGCAGTATTTT	CASSQEMGGYGADTQYF
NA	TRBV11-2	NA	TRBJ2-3	TGTGCCAGCAGCTCCGGACTTTCTCATACGCAGTATTTT	CASSSGLSHTQYF
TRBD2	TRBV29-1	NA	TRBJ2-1	TGCAGCGCCTTTTGGACTAGCGGAAACTCCTACAATGAGCAGTTCTTC	CSAFWTSGNSYNEQFF
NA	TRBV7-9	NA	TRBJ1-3	TGTGCCAGCAGCTTAGCGGAGCAGCCGGATTTT	CASSLAEQPDF
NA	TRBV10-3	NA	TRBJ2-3	TGTGCCATCAGTGATTTGGGGTTGGGCACAGATACGCAGTATTTT	CAISDLGLGTDTQYF
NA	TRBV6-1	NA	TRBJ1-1	TGTGCCAGCAGGGCAGGGTTTATTGAAGCTTTCTTT	CASRAGFIEAFF
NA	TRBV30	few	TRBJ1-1	TGTGCCTGGGACCCCTTGCCGTGGACTGAAGCTTTCTTT	CAWDPLPWTEAFF
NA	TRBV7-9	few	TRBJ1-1	TGTGCCAGCAGCTTCCATGGGACTGAAGCTTTCTTT	CASSFHGTEAFF
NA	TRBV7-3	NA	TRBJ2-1	TGTGCCAGCAGCTTAGACATCTCCTACAATGAGCAGTTCTTC	CASSLDISYNEQFF
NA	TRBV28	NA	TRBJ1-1	TGTGCCAGCAGTTCCACTTTGCACACTGAAGCTTTCTTT	CASSSTLHTEAFF
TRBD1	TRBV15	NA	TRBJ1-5	TGTGCCACCACCCCAGACAGGGGATATTACCGCAATCAGCCCCAGCATTTT	CATTPDRGYYRNQPQHF
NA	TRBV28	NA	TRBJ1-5	TGTGCCAGCAGTTTAAGAGGGAGGGCCAATCAGCCCCAGCATTTT	CASSLRGRANQPQHF
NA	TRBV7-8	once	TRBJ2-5	TGTGCCAGCAGCTACCAAGAGACCCAGTACTTC	CASSYQETQYF
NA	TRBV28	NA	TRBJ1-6	TGTGCCAGTGATGGGCGCGCCTATAATTCACCCCTCCACTTT	CASDGRAYNSPLHF
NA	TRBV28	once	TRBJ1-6	TGTGCCAGCAGTTTTGAGTATAGCTCCTATAATTCACCCCTCCACTTT	CASSFEYSSYNSPLHF
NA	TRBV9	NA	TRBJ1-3	TGTGCCAGCAGCGTCCGACTGGACAGCTCTGGAAACACCATATATTTT	CASSVRLDSSGNTIYF
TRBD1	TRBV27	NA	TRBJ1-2	TGTGCCAGCAGTTCCTACGGACAGGGGGACTATGGCTACACCTTC	CASSSYGQGDYGYTF
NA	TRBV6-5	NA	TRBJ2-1	TGTGCCAGCAGTTACAGGGACGGCTACAATGAGCAGTTCTTC	CASSYRDGYNEQFF
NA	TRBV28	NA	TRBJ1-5	TGTGCCAGCAGCGCGGTGGGAACAAATCAGCCCCAGCATTTT	CASSAVGTNQPQHF
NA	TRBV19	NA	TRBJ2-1	TGTGCCAGTAGTATTTATGCGGGGTCCCCCTTGTTTGATGAGCAGTTCTTC	CASSIYAGSPLFDEQFF
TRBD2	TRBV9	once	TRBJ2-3	TGTGCCAGCAGCGTAGCTAGCGGCGTCACAGATACGCAGTATTTT	CASSVASGVTDTQYF
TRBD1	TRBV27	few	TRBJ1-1	TGTGCCAGCAGTACGGGACAGCTTGAAGCTTTCTTT	CASSTGQLEAFF
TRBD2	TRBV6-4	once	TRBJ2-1	TGTGCCAGCAGTCCGAAGATGGGGGGAGGGCCCCATGAGCAGTTCTTC	CASSPKMGGGPHEQFF
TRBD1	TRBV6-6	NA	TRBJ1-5	TGTGCCAGCAGATGGACAGGGGAAGGCTATCAGCCCCAGCATTTT	CASRWTGEGYQPQHF
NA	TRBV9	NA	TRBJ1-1	TGTGCCAGCAGCGTATTGGCAGGGAACACTGAAGCTTTCTTT	CASSVLAGNTEAFF